Following are 10 T cell receptor beta chains from one sample sequenced in a study of OX40 agonist ivuxolimab in advanced cancers. Produced via immunoSEQ multiplex PCR; TCRdb's table is partial and in-frame only. Here the sample spans about 98,000 clones, about 83% being singletons. The specimen comprised CD4+ or CD8+ T cells sorted from blood, sampled in a trial of the OX40 agonist ivuxolimab. Every receptor here comes from an adult with an advanced solid tumor such as melanoma, head and neck, liver or kidney cancer.

The V call is TRBV5-8, the J call TRBJ1-5, with D maybe TRBD1 (6 bases). This CDR3 contains 15 residues. Germline loops: CDR1 SGHTS, CDR2 YDEGEE. Trimming took 2 bases from V and 4 from J, leaving 13 bases between them. In DNA, the CDR3 is TGTGCCAGCAGCTTAGGGGGACAAGGAAATCAGCCCCAGCATTTT. This encodes CASSLGGQGNQPQHF.

The rearrangement links TRBV7-9 to TRBJ1-5, with 9 bases lining up with TRBD1. CDR1 and CDR2 (germline): SEHNR, FQNEAQ (reference sequence). The CDR3 sequence is 16 residues long. V was pared by 3 bases and J by 2 bases, with 5 bases of the junction left unmatched. CDR3 DNA sequence: TGTGCCAGCAGCTTCGGGACAGGGATTGGCAATCAGCCCCAGCATTTT. It codes for CASSFGTGIGNQPQHF.

The J gene is TRBJ1-3, the V gene TRBV10-3; D perhaps matches TRBD1 (5 bases). Germline lookup yields CDR1 ENHRY and CDR2 SYGVKD. This CDR3 spans 14 amino acids. With 3 bases removed from V and 2 bases from J, the gap between germline ends came to 8 bases. CDR3 amino acids: CAISDGGAGNTIYF. The CDR3, as DNA: TGTGCCATCAGTGATGGGGGTGCTGGAAACACCATATATTTT.

The chain uses TRBV5-1 and TRBJ2-3, with D possibly being TRBD1 (6 bases). The CDR3 runs 11 residues. Trimming cost V 2 bases and J 14 bases, with 12 bases left between them. Germline CDR1 SGHRS, CDR2 YFSETQ. The CDR3 loop reads CASSLNRVWYF. The CDR3 DNA follows: TGCGCCAGCAGCTTAAACAGGGTGTGGTATTTT.

J is TRBJ2-7 and V is TRBV5-1, with 8 nucleotides matching TRBD2. The trim removed 4 bases at V and 7 bases at J, leaving 10 bases unmatched. Per germline, CDR1 SGHRS and CDR2 YFSETQ. This CDR3 comprises 14 residues. DNA for the CDR3: TGCGCCAGCAGCCCCTCTGGGGCGGGGGGAGAGCAGTACTTC. It translates to CASSPSGAGGEQYF. Variable domain in full (rest from reference TRBV5-1 and TRBJ2-7): KAGVTQTPRYLIKTRGQQVTLSCSPISGHRSVSWYQQTPGQGLQFLFEYFSETQRNKGNFPGRFSGRQFSNSRSEMNVSTLELGDSALYLCASSPSGAGGEQYFGPGTRLTVT.

This CDR3 reads CASSQGRGGGSSYEQYF. CDR3 coding DNA: TGCGCCAGCAGCCAGGGCCGTGGCGGGGGGAGCTCCTACGAGCAGTACTTC. The chain has TRBV4-3 and TRBJ2-5; TRBD2 aligns across 8 bases. The end of the DNA is better explained by TRBJ2-7, so the J call may be wrong. The CDR3 is 17 residues long. Germline V gene sequence: CDR1 LGHNA, CDR2 YSLEER.

The chain joins TRBV5-1 to TRBJ2-3; D not certain. There are 13 residues in the CDR3. Germline V gene sequence: CDR1 SGHRS, CDR2 YFSETQ. V shed 0 bases and J shed 3 bases, with 5 bases lying between them. In DNA, the CDR3 is TGCGCCAGCAGCTTGGGGGAAACAGATACGCAGTATTTT. This translates into CASSLGETDTQYF.

The V gene is TRBV6-5, the J gene TRBJ2-5; D possibly uses TRBD1 or TRBD2 (5 bases each). Germline V CDR1 and CDR2: MNHEY, SVGAGI. Trimming pared 7 bases from V and 5 bases from J, leaving 17 bases between. The CDR3 is made up of 14 amino acids. CDR3 bases: TGTGCCAGCACTCCCCCCGGGGCTCGGGAGACCCAGTACTTC. It specifies CASTPPGARETQYF.

The rearrangement joins TRBV28 to TRBJ1-5, with D perhaps TRBD1 (5 bases). Per the germline V gene, CDR1 is MDHEN and CDR2 is SYDVKM. The CDR3 runs 15 residues. Trimming took off 6 bases at V and 3 bases at J, with 15 bases between the two ends. CDR3 DNA sequence: TGTGCCAGCAGCTACTCCGGAGGGGCCAATCAGCCCCAGCATTTT. Residues: CASSYSGGANQPQHF. The full variable domain, completed using reference TRBV28 and TRBJ1-5, is DVKVTQSSRYLVKRTGEKVFLECVQDMDHENMFWYRQDPGLGLRLIYFSYDVKMKEKGDIPEGYSVSREKKERFSLILESASTNQTSMYLCASSYSGGANQPQHFGDGTRLSIL.

The chain uses TRBV7-2 and TRBJ1-1; D is possibly TRBD1 (5 bases). Germline values: CDR1 SGHTA, CDR2 FQGNSA. Trimming stripped 3 bases from V and 7 bases from J, with 15 bases between. The CDR3 runs to 14 residues. The CDR3 is CASSLGRQTLEAFF. CDR3 coding DNA: TGTGCCAGCAGCTTGGGGCGACAAACACTTGAAGCTTTCTTT. Full variable domain (outside the CDR3, taken from reference TRBV7-2 and TRBJ1-1): GAGVSQSPSNKVTEKGKDVELRCDPISGHTALYWYRQSLGQGLEFLIYFQGNSAPDKSGLPSDRFSAERTGGSVSTLTIQRTQQEDSAVYLCASSLGRQTLEAFFGQGTRLTVV.